This T cell receptor (beta chain) came from a study of blood T cell repertoires in COVID-19. The count of this clone is one. Assay used: immunoSEQ multiplex PCR; TCRdb lists only in-frame clones, some missing. This sample has 390,000 or so clones, with roughly 90% found just once. The CDR3 length is 16 residues. In germline, CDR1 is MNHEY, CDR2 SVGAGI. V gave up 2 bases and J gave up 1 base, with 12 bases separating them. The chain carries TRBV6-5 and TRBJ1-5; D is unresolved. This receptor was obtained from a woman under 40 with active or convalescent COVID-19. Material for sequencing was peripheral blood. The CDR3 spells CASSYGLGSSNQPQHF. The CDR3 DNA reads TGTGCCAGCAGTTACGGATTAGGGAGCAGCAATCAGCCCCAGCATTTT.